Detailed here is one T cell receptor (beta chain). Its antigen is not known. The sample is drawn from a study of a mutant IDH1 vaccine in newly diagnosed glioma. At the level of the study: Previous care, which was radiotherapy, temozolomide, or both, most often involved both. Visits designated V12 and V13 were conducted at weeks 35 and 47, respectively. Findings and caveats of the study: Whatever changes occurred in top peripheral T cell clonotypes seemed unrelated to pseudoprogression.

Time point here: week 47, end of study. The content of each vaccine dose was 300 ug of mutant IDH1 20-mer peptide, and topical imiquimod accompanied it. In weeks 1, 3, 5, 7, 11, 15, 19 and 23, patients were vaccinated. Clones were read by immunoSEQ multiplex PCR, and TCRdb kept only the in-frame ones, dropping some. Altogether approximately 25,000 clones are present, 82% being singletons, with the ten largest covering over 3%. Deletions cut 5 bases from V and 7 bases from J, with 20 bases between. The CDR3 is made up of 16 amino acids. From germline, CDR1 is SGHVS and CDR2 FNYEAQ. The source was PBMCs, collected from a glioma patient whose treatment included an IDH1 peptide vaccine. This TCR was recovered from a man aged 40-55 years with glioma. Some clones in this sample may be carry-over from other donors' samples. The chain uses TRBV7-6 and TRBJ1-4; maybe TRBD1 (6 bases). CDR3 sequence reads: CASSPDPDSAGEKLFF. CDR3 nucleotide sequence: TGTGCCAGCAGCCCGGACCCGGACAGCGCGGGTGAAAAACTGTTTTTT.